The rows below give T cell receptor beta chains drawn from one sample of a study of cytomegalovirus exposure and HLA in healthy donors. Here immunoSEQ multiplex PCR was the method, and the copy in TCRdb shows in-frame clones only, minus some. The sample includes about 200,000 clones, around 79% of them seen just once. Sequenced material: PBMCs. These TCRs come from a woman aged 30 to 39 in good health and CMV-seropositive. The CDR3 runs from the conserved cysteine through the conserved F or W. The D gene is left open where the match is weak. The size field is filled for only some rows; it gives once, few, many or a size class.

TGTGCCAGCAGCCTCTTAGGGAGTCTCACAGATACGCAGTATTTT CASSLLGSLTDTQYF NA TRBJ2-3 NA TRBV7-2
TGTGCCAGCAGCCTGGACAGGAACTCTGGAAACACCATATATTTT CASSLDRNSGNTIYF NA TRBJ1-3 TRBD1 TRBV5-4
TGTGCCAGCAGCTTTGAGGGGACAGGGGGTAGGGAGCAGTACTTC CASSFEGTGGREQYF NA TRBJ2-7 TRBD1 TRBV4-2
TGCAGCGCTGCGACAGACATCTACGAGCAGTACTTC CSAATDIYEQYF NA TRBJ2-7 NA TRBV29-1
TGTGCCAGCAGCTCATCGGGACGGCGGACAGCCAGTTTCTCCTACGAGCAGTACTTC CASSSSGRRTASFSYEQYF NA TRBJ2-7 NA TRBV11-3
TGCGCCAGCAGTTACAAGACAGGTTCCATCTACAATGAGCAGTTCTTC CASSYKTGSIYNEQFF NA TRBJ2-1 NA TRBV4-1
TGTGCCAGCAGTTTGGGGGAGGGGGGCCAAGTATATGGCTACACCTTC CASSLGEGGQVYGYTF NA TRBJ1-2 NA TRBV27
TGTGCCACCTCGGCAGAGGGTGATGAAAAACTGTTTTTT CATSAEGDEKLFF NA TRBJ1-4 NA TRBV10-3
TGTGCCAGCCTAGCCGGAGCGGGCAAAGACCAAGAGACCCAGTACTTC CASLAGAGKDQETQYF NA TRBJ2-5 NA TRBV2
TGCGCCAGCAGCTTGTTGTTGTCTAGCACAGATACGCAGTATTTT CASSLLLSSTDTQYF NA TRBJ2-3 NA TRBV5-1
TGTGCCAGCAGCTTGACCCGGGACAGTGAGCAGTTCTTC CASSLTRDSEQFF NA TRBJ2-1 TRBD1 TRBV7-7
TGTGCCAGCAGCGCAGGGGGGAGAACGACCATGAACACTGAAGCTTTCTTT CASSAGGRTTMNTEAFF NA TRBJ1-1 TRBD1 TRBV11-2
TGCGCCAGCAGCCAAGAGGGACTAGCGGGAAAGTCAGATACGCAGTATTTT CASSQEGLAGKSDTQYF NA TRBJ2-3 TRBD2 TRBV4-1
TGTGCCATCACCAGACAGGGAAGTCTCTCTGAAGCTTTCTTT CAITRQGSLSEAFF once TRBJ1-1 TRBD1 TRBV10-3
TGTGCCAGTAGGGGCAAACTAGCGGCACAAGAGACCCAGTACTTC CASRGKLAAQETQYF NA TRBJ2-5 TRBD2 TRBV19
TGTGCCAGCGACCTAGGGAGAATCCACACCGGGGAGCTGTTTTTT CASDLGRIHTGELFF NA TRBJ2-2 NA TRBV7-9
TGCGCCAGTCGGAGTGGGACAGGGCTAATGGAGACCCAGTACTTC CASRSGTGLMETQYF NA TRBJ2-5 TRBD1 TRBV5-1
TGTGCCAGCAGCGGGAGCGCGTACACCGGGGAGCTGTTTTTT CASSGSAYTGELFF NA TRBJ2-2 NA TRBV6-5
TGTGCCAGCAGAAGACAGACCGGGGAGCTGTTTTTT CASRRQTGELFF NA TRBJ2-2 NA TRBV5-8
TGCGCCAGCAGCCAAGGAGGAGACTCACCCCTCCACTTT CASSQGGDSPLHF NA TRBJ1-6 NA TRBV4-1
TGTGCCAGCAGTGAAAACGTGGGGCGGAAGCTGTTTTTT CASSENVGRKLFF NA TRBJ2-2 NA TRBV2
TGCGCCAGCAGTGAGTGGGGGAGGCAGGGGGCTTCAGATACGCAGTATTTT CASSEWGRQGASDTQYF NA TRBJ2-3 TRBD1 TRBV10-1
TGCGCCAGCAGTGAGTCCGGGACTAGCTTCTACGAGCAGTACTTC CASSESGTSFYEQYF NA TRBJ2-7 TRBD2 TRBV10-2
TGCAGCGTTGAAGGCCCCGAAGTTCTATTGGAGACCCAGTACTTC CSVEGPEVLLETQYF NA TRBJ2-5 NA TRBV29-1
TGTGCCAGCAGGGCGACTAGCCTCGGGGAGCTGTTTTTT CASRATSLGELFF NA TRBJ2-2 TRBD2 TRBV2
TGTGCCAGCAGTCCCGACAGGGGGTTGGGAAACACCATATATTTT CASSPDRGLGNTIYF NA TRBJ1-3 TRBD1 TRBV27
TGCGCCAGCAGCCAATTCCCGGGCGGGGGTTCCTACAATGAGCAGTTCTTC CASSQFPGGGSYNEQFF NA TRBJ2-1 TRBD2 TRBV4-3
TGTGCCAGCAGTGACCAGAGACAGTACGGCGACACTGAAGCTTTCTTT CASSDQRQYGDTEAFF NA TRBJ1-1 NA TRBV6-4
TGTGCCAGCACTCGAACCGGGACAGCTAATTCACCCCTCCACTTT CASTRTGTANSPLHF NA TRBJ1-6 TRBD1 TRBV11-2
TGTGCCAGCTCACCACCAATGTCCAGGTGGGCTGAAGCTTTCTTT CASSPPMSRWAEAFF NA TRBJ1-1 NA TRBV18